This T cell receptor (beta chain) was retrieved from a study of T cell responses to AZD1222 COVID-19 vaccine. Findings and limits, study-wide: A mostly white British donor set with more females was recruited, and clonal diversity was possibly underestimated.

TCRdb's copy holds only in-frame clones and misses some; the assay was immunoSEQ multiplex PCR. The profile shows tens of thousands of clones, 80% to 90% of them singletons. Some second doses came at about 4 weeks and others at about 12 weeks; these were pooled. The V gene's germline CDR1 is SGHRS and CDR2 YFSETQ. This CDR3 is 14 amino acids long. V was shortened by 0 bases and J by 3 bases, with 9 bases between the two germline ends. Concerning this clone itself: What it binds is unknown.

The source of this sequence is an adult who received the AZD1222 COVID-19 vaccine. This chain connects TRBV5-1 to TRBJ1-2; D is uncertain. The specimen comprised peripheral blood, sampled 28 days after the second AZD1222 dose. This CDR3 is CASSLATADYGYTF. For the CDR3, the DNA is TGCGCCAGCAGCTTGGCTACCGCTGACTATGGCTACACCTTC.